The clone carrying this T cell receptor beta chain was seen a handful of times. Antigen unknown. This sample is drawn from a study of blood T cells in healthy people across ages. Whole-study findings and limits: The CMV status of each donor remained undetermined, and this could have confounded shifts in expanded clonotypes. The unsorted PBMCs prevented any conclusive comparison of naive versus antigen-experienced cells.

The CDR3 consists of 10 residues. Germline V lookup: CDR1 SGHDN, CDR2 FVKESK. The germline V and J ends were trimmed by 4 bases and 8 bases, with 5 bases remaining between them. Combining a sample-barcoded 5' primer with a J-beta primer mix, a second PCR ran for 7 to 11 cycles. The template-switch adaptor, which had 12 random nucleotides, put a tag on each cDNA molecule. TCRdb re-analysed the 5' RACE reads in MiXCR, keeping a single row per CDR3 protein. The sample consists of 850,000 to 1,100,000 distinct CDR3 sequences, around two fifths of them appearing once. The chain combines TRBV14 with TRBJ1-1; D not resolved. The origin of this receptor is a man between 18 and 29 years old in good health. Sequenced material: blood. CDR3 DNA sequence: TGTGCCAGCAGCCTGCGGGAAGCTTTCTTT. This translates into CASSLREAFF.